The rows below give T cell receptor beta chains drawn from one sample of a study of response to subunit inactivated influenza vaccine. TCRdb called the RT-PCR reads again in MiXCR, with one record for every CDR3 protein. The profile covers 150,000 to 200,000 distinct CDR3 sequences, with approximately 9.2% appearing a single time and roughly 10% taken by the ten largest. Sequencing used non-naive T cells sorted from PBMCs, obtained on the day of vaccination. These receptors came from a man aged 45-60 years who received an inactivated influenza vaccine. CDR3s include the opening cysteine and the closing phenylalanine or tryptophan. A D gene is named only where the DNA matches it firmly. Size is stated for part of the rows, as once, few or many counts, or as a class when the clone is expanded.

>TRBJ1-1|TRBV20-1|.|.|15
CSARDNRRLNTEAFF
TGCAGTGCTAGGGATAACAGGCGATTGAACACTGAAGCTTTCTTT
>TRBJ2-1|TRBV14|.|.|16
CASSQLGGPTLNEQFF
TGTGCCAGCAGCCAACTGGGGGGCCCAACACTAAATGAGCAGTTCTTC
>TRBJ1-4|TRBV4-3|few|.|10
CASSQELLFF
TGCGCCAGCAGCCAAGAATTACTGTTTTTT
>TRBJ2-3|TRBV5-1|many|.|14
CASSSGGQTDTQYF
TGCGCCAGCAGCTCAGGGGGGCAAACAGATACGCAGTATTTT
>TRBJ2-1|TRBV6-2/TRBV6-3|.|TRBD2|16
CASSYGTSGRVLEQFF
TGTGCCAGCAGTTATGGGACTAGCGGGAGAGTGTTGGAGCAGTTCTTC
>TRBJ2-1|TRBV12-3/TRBV12-4|many|TRBD2|14
CASKGTSGDNEQFF
TGTGCCAGCAAAGGGACTAGCGGGGACAATGAGCAGTTCTTC
>TRBJ2-1|TRBV19|.|TRBD1|15
CASQPGQGSYNEQFF
TGTGCCAGCCAGCCGGGACAGGGCTCCTACAATGAGCAGTTCTTC
>TRBJ1-6|TRBV4-3|many|.|16
CASSQEGFGANSPLHF
TGCGCCAGCAGCCAAGAGGGTTTTGGGGCTAACTCACCCCTCCACTTT
>TRBJ1-5|TRBV20-1|many|.|15
CSARGDTFSNQPQHF
TGCAGTGCTAGGGGGGACACTTTTAGCAATCAGCCCCAGCATTTT
>TRBJ1-1|TRBV29-1|few|.|12
CSVEEVGIGAFF
TGCAGCGTTGAAGAAGTTGGGATCGGAGCTTTCTTT
>TRBJ2-7|TRBV4-2|.|TRBD2|16
CASSQDLSGVSYEQYF
TGTGCCAGCAGCCAAGATCTTAGCGGGGTATCCTACGAGCAGTACTTC
>TRBJ2-7|TRBV7-2|many|.|13
CASSKNGGYEQYF
TGTGCCAGCTCAAAAAACGGGGGTTACGAGCAGTACTTC
>TRBJ2-3|TRBV5-5|.|TRBD2|17
CASSLAGTSGSYDTQYF
TGTGCCAGCAGCTTGGCCGGGACTAGCGGGAGCTATGATACGCAGTATTTT
>TRBJ2-4|TRBV6-6|few|.|10
CASSYGIQYF
TGTGCCAGCAGTTACGGCATTCAGTACTTC
>TRBJ2-7|TRBV6-5|.|.|16
CASSYISDRSSYEQYF
TGTGCCAGCAGTTACATTAGTGACAGGAGCTCCTACGAGCAGTACTTC
>TRBJ2-3|TRBV7-8|.|TRBD1|17
CASSPHRDRGATDTQYF
TGTGCCAGCAGCCCCCATCGGGACAGGGGTGCCACAGATACGCAGTATTTT
>TRBJ2-5|TRBV28|many|TRBD2|15
CASSFQAGNQETQYF
TGTGCCAGCAGTTTTCAAGCGGGGAACCAAGAGACCCAGTACTTC
>TRBJ2-3|TRBV5-1|many|.|19
CASSLEAQGGNQESDTQYF
TGCGCCAGCAGCTTGGAAGCACAGGGCGGAAATCAGGAGTCAGATACGCAGTATTTT
>TRBJ2-3|TRBV4-1|.|TRBD2|18
CASSQDKGLAGGLDTQYF
TGCGCCAGCAGCCAAGATAAAGGCCTAGCGGGGGGGCTGGATACGCAGTATTTT
>TRBJ2-3|TRBV27|few|.|15
CASSFRGESTDTQYF
TGTGCCAGCAGTTTTAGGGGGGAAAGCACAGATACGCAGTATTTT
>TRBJ2-2|TRBV25-1|few|.|14
CASSDYLPTGELFF
TGTGCCAGCAGTGACTACCTTCCTACCGGGGAGCTGTTTTTT
>TRBJ2-1|TRBV7-2|few|.|16
CASSLVVSEKSIEQFF
TGTGCCAGCAGCTTAGTTGTCAGTGAAAAATCGATTGAGCAGTTCTTC
>TRBJ2-2|TRBV2|.|.|13
CASRPGSGGELFF
TGTGCCAGCAGGCCGGGGTCCGGGGGGGAGCTGTTTTTT
>TRBJ2-1|TRBV5-1|few|TRBD2|16
CASSSLTSGAYNEQFF
TGCGCCAGCAGCTCCTTGACTAGCGGGGCCTACAATGAGCAGTTCTTC
>TRBJ2-5|TRBV10-3|many|TRBD1|13
CAIRSDRVETQYF
TGTGCCATCAGATCGGACAGGGTAGAGACCCAGTACTTC
>TRBJ2-3|TRBV5-4|.|.|13
CASSPGYTDTQYF
TGTGCCAGCAGCCCGGGTTACACAGATACGCAGTATTTT
>TRBJ1-2|TRBV12-3/TRBV12-4|few|TRBD1|13
CAVGGGVVYGYTF
TGTGCCGTAGGAGGGGGCGTCGTCTATGGCTACACCTTC
>TRBJ2-7|TRBV27|few|TRBD2|19
CASSLSRLAGDKNLDEQYF
TGTGCCAGCAGTTTATCGAGGCTAGCGGGAGACAAAAATCTTGACGAGCAGTACTTC
>TRBJ2-7|TRBV6-2/TRBV6-3|few|TRBD1|17
CASSRPETGKVFYEQYF
TGTGCCAGCAGCCGCCCTGAGACAGGGAAGGTATTCTACGAGCAGTACTTC
>TRBJ2-2|TRBV10-2|few|TRBD2|14
CASSSGGDTGELFF
TGCGCCAGCAGTAGCGGGGGGGACACCGGGGAGCTGTTTTTT
>TRBJ2-5|TRBV4-3|few|TRBD2|18
CASSQDVPSGGAGETQYF
TGCGCCAGCAGCCAAGATGTGCCCAGCGGGGGGGCCGGGGAGACCCAGTACTTC
>TRBJ2-3|TRBV10-3|many|.|11
CATGGGDTQYF
TGTGCCACTGGAGGGGGGGATACGCAGTATTTT
>TRBJ2-5|TRBV7-6|.|.|14
CASSLTGSGETQYF
TGTGCCAGCAGCTTAACAGGGTCTGGAGAGACCCAGTACTTC
>TRBJ2-5|TRBV2|.|.|12
CASSWQQETQYF
TGTGCCAGCAGTTGGCAACAAGAGACCCAGTACTTC
>TRBJ2-7|TRBV19|.|.|16
CASSGITGRGSYEQYF
TGTGCCAGTAGTGGAATAACGGGACGGGGCTCCTACGAGCAGTACTTC
>TRBJ2-3|TRBV5-1|.|.|16
CASSSVYSTSTDTQYF
TGCGCCAGCAGCTCCGTTTACAGTACTAGCACAGATACGCAGTATTTT
>TRBJ2-1|TRBV28|many|TRBD1|15
CASSHQTGVYNEQFF
TGTGCCAGCAGTCACCAGACAGGGGTCTACAATGAGCAGTTCTTC
>TRBJ2-7|TRBV7-8|many|.|13
CASSPRGSYEQYF
TGTGCCAGCAGCCCCAGGGGATCCTACGAGCAGTACTTC
>TRBJ1-6|TRBV5-1|many|.|14
CASSLEGVNSPLHF
TGCGCCAGCAGCTTGGAGGGGGTTAATTCACCCCTCCACTTT
>TRBJ2-7|TRBV20-1|few|TRBD2|15
CSARDVLAGAHEQYF
TGCAGTGCTAGAGATGTGCTAGCGGGAGCCCACGAGCAGTACTTC
>TRBJ2-3|TRBV7-2|few|.|16
CASSSISGIGADTQYF
TGTGCCAGCAGCTCCATTTCCGGGATTGGGGCAGATACGCAGTATTTT
>TRBJ2-4|TRBV5-6|few|.|14
CASSPRAGGNIQYF
TGTGCCAGCAGCCCCAGGGCCGGTGGGAACATTCAGTACTTC
>TRBJ2-3|TRBV28|.|TRBD1|18
CASSLSRGFGTAEPAQYF
TGTGCCAGCAGTTTATCACGGGGTTTTGGGACAGCGGAGCCGGCGCAGTATTTT
>TRBJ2-5|TRBV20-1|.|TRBD2|16
CSAPRTSGGSGETQYF
TGCAGTGCTCCACGGACTAGCGGGGGGTCGGGAGAGACCCAGTACTTC
>TRBJ2-1|TRBV29-1|few|TRBD2|16
CSVGALAGGPRDEQFF
TGCAGCGTTGGAGCCCTAGCGGGAGGGCCGAGGGATGAGCAGTTCTTC
>TRBJ1-2|TRBV20-1|.|TRBD1|12
CSARAGGSGYTF
TGCAGTGCTAGAGCAGGGGGTTCGGGCTACACCTTC
>TRBJ2-5|TRBV18|many|.|12
CASSPGQETQYF
TGTGCCAGCTCACCCGGCCAAGAGACCCAGTACTTC
>TRBJ1-5|TRBV12-3/TRBV12-4|many|.|12
CASSRTSQPQHF
TGTGCCAGCAGCCGTACGTCTCAGCCCCAGCATTTT
>TRBJ2-5|TRBV14|.|TRBD2|12
CASSPSGRIQYF
TGTGCCAGCAGTCCTAGCGGGAGGATCCAGTACTTC
>TRBJ2-7|TRBV21-1|.|.|15
CASSKGRDRGYEQYF
TGTGCCAGCAGCAAAGGTCGGGACAGGGGCTACGAGCAGTACTTC
>TRBJ2-1|TRBV20-1|.|.|12
CSASSRYNEQFF
TGCAGTGCTAGTAGCCGTTACAATGAGCAGTTCTTC